This T cell receptor (beta chain) came from a study of CD8+CD57+ T cells in acquired aplastic anemia. Study results and caveats: It was found that almost 30 CD8+ CDR3 sequences were shared between patients and controls.

Profiling of TCR beta VDJ combinations and CDR3 sequences used genomic DNA as template. TCRdb re-derived calls from the reads in MiXCR, one entry per CDR3 protein. This sample has some 200,000 distinct CDR3 sequences; less than 60% occur once, and the top ten carry under 2%. With respect to this clonotype: The target antigen is unknown.

V lost 3 bases to trimming and J lost 5 bases; unmatched junction nucleotides: 6. Germline V CDR1 and CDR2: MGHDK, SYGVNS. The CDR3 has 14 residues. Previously, flow cytometry had revealed CD8+CD57+ cell expansion in the patients chosen for sequencing. V is TRBV25-1 and J is TRBJ1-2; 7 bases align to TRBD1. The source of this sequence is a human donor with aplastic anemia. Sequencing was done on a sample of sorted CD4+, CD8+, or CD8+CD57+ T cells (not recorded which) from PBMCs. The CDR3 loop is CASSEPGQTYGYTF. CDR3 coding DNA: TGTGCCAGCAGTGAGCCGGGACAGACATATGGCTACACCTTC.